These 32 T cell receptor beta chains were all obtained from the same sample, sequenced in a study of blood T cell repertoires in COVID-19. Profiled with immunoSEQ multiplex PCR; TCRdb holds only in-frame clones, not every one. The sample has 350,000 to 550,000 clones; 85% to 90% are singletons. The material sequenced was PBMCs or T cells enriched from blood (not recorded which). The receptor source for this set is a man aged 25 to 40 who had recovered from COVID-19.

The J gene is TRBJ1-2, the V gene TRBV10-2; D is ambiguous. Trimming stripped 0 bases from V and 3 bases from J, with 14 bases between. This CDR3 has 16 residues. Germline V gene data show CDR1 as WSHSY and CDR2 as SAAADI. The CDR3 loop reads CASSESEILLYYGYTF. The CDR3 DNA reads TGCGCCAGCAGTGAGTCAGAGATCCTTCTGTACTATGGCTACACCTTC.

The genes are TRBV28 and TRBJ1-4, with 10 bases fitting TRBD1. The V and J ends lost 5 bases and 6 bases, in that order; junction bases with no gene match: 9. Germline V gene data show CDR1 as MDHEN and CDR2 as SYDVKM. This CDR3 has 16 amino acids. As DNA, the CDR3 is TGTGCCAGCAGTCCTTCCTCTGGACAGGGGGATGAAAAACTGTTTTTT. It codes for CASSPSSGQGDEKLFF.

The chain is built from TRBV6-5 and TRBJ2-5; D gene ambiguous. Between the trimmed V and J ends, which lost 4 bases and 4 bases, there was a span of 13 bases. CDR3 length equals 14 residues. The germline V gene encodes CDR1 MNHEY and CDR2 SVGAGI. CDR3: CASSLTGTGETQYF. The CDR3 bases are TGTGCCAGCAGTTTGACGGGTACGGGAGAGACCCAGTACTTC.

The V gene is TRBV28, the J gene TRBJ2-7, with D perhaps matching TRBD1 (5 bases). Deletions cut 2 bases from V and 0 bases from J, with 8 bases between. From germline, CDR1 is MDHEN and CDR2 SYDVKM. The CDR3 loop spans 14 amino acids. CDR3 in amino acids: CASSLVDSSYEQYF. CDR3 sequence (DNA): TGTGCCAGCAGTTTAGTCGACAGCTCCTACGAGCAGTACTTC.

The chain combines TRBV11-3 with TRBJ2-2; TRBD1 aligns across 8 bases. CDR1 and CDR2 (germline): SGHNT, YENEEA. J lost 1 base, V lost 4 bases, and 8 bases had no gene match. CDR3 size: 17 residues. The CDR3 DNA follows: TGTGCCAGCAGCTCAAAGACCGGGACAGGGAACACCGGGGAGCTGTTTTTT. Translation: CASSSKTGTGNTGELFF.

V is TRBV6-4 and J is TRBJ2-3, with 10 bases that match TRBD2. CDR1 is MRHNA, CDR2 SNTAGT, per germline. The CDR3 runs to 15 residues. Trimming removed 6 bases from V and 6 bases from J; junction bases left unmatched: 9. CDR3 nucleotide sequence: TGTGCCAGCAGAGGAGAGCGGGAGGGCCGGGATACGCAGTATTTT. This sequence encodes CASRGEREGRDTQYF.

The chain couples TRBV11-1 to TRBJ2-3; D is ambiguous. Trimming stripped 5 bases from V and 4 bases from J, with 13 bases between. The CDR3 contains 14 residues. Germline CDR1 is SGHAT and CDR2 is FQDESV (reference sequence). The CDR3 DNA sequence: TGTGCCAGCAGCCCGCTCCGAAGCGCAGATACGCAGTATTTT. Residues: CASSPLRSADTQYF.

The chain uses TRBV4-1 and TRBJ1-6, with a possible D match to TRBD1 (6 bases). The CDR3 is 13 amino acids. V shed 5 bases and J shed 11 bases, with 13 bases lying between them. Looked up from germline, CDR1 is MGHRA and CDR2 is YSYEKL. In DNA, the CDR3 is TGCGCCAGCAGCAATTTACAGGGTACACCCCTCCACTTT. Its protein is CASSNLQGTPLHF.

This clone was observed a single time. The V call is TRBV11-2, the J call TRBJ2-2; D perhaps matches TRBD1 (5 bases). CDR3 length equals 15 residues. Germline CDR1 reads SGHAT; CDR2 reads FQNNGV. The germline V and J ends were trimmed by 1 base and 5 bases, with 11 bases remaining between them. CDR3 nucleotides: TGTGCCAGCAGCTTAGCAGGGTTAGGTACCGGGGAGCTGTTTTTT. Its protein product is CASSLAGLGTGELFF.

The chain employs TRBV6-4 and TRBJ1-1, with D unclear. With 3 bases removed from V and 2 bases from J, the gap between germline ends came to 7 bases. The length of the CDR3 is 13 residues. Per germline, CDR1 MRHNA and CDR2 SNTAGT. CDR3 residues: CASSEQANTEAFF. The CDR3 DNA reads as TGTGCCAGCAGTGAGCAGGCCAACACTGAAGCTTTCTTT.

The genes are TRBV7-8 and TRBJ2-7, with D possibly matching TRBD2 (5 bases). The CDR3 consists of 15 residues. Germline V gene sequence: CDR1 SGHVS, CDR2 FQNEAQ. V shed 5 bases and J shed 0 bases, with 14 bases lying between them. The CDR3 nucleotides are TGTGCCAGCAGCCTCGGGGTAGCCCTCTCCTACGAGCAGTACTTC. Its protein is CASSLGVALSYEQYF.

This chain uses TRBV11-1 with TRBJ2-1; 12 bases fit TRBD2. The CDR3 has 16 amino acids. Trimming at V came to 5 bases and at J to 0 bases, leaving 2 bases not matched to a gene. Per germline, CDR1 SGHAT and CDR2 FQDESV (reference sequence). CDR3 protein: CASSKTSGSSYNEQFF. DNA for the CDR3: TGTGCCAGCAGCAAGACTAGCGGGAGCTCCTACAATGAGCAGTTCTTC.

This chain joins TRBV6-1 and TRBJ1-2, with 7 bases identical to TRBD1. CDR3 length: 15 residues. The germline CDR1 and CDR2 sequences are MNHNS and SASEGT. V shed 0 bases and J 4 bases; nucleotides not matched to a gene: 5. CDR3 coding DNA: TGTGCCAGCAGTGAAGCGCTCGGGACAGTCTATGGCTACACCTTC. This encodes CASSEALGTVYGYTF.

This chain joins TRBV10-2 and TRBJ2-4, with D perhaps TRBD1 (6 bases). The V and J ends lost 5 bases and 4 bases respectively, with 9 bases between them. Looked up from germline, CDR1 is WSHSY and CDR2 is SAAADI. The CDR3 has 13 amino acids. The CDR3 is CASSSDRKNIQYF. The CDR3 DNA reads as TGCGCCAGCAGTTCGGACAGAAAAAACATTCAGTACTTC.

The chain joins TRBV7-9 to TRBJ2-2; 7 nucleotides line up with TRBD2. Germline CDR1 reads SEHNR; CDR2 reads FQNEAQ (reference sequence). CDR3 length: 16 amino acids. Trimming cost V 5 bases and J 3 bases; bases outside gene matches: 9. In nucleotides, the CDR3 is TGTGCCAGCAGCCGTGGGGGAGGGCTCTACACCGGGGAGCTGTTTTTT. Amino acid sequence: CASSRGGGLYTGELFF.

This rearrangement joins TRBV7-6 to TRBJ1-1; TRBD1 aligns across 7 bases. The V segment lost 1 base and the J segment 8 bases; nucleotides outside the gene matches: 7. The CDR3 length is 14 residues. Per the germline V gene, CDR1 is SGHVS and CDR2 is FNYEAQ. CDR3 residues: CASSLVVGTAEAFF. CDR3 DNA: TGTGCCAGCAGCTTAGTGGTGGGGACAGCCGAAGCTTTCTTT.

J is TRBJ1-5 and V is TRBV7-8, with TRBD1 as a possible D gene (5 bases). CDR3 length equals 14 residues. The V and J ends lost 1 base and 4 bases respectively, with 8 bases between them. Germline V gene lookup returns CDR1 SGHVS and CDR2 FQNEAQ. The CDR3 is CASSLGGGNQPQHF. The CDR3 DNA sequence: TGTGCCAGCAGCTTAGGGGGGGGAAATCAGCCCCAGCATTTT.

V usage is TRBV3-1 (or the pseudogene TRBV3-2) and J usage is TRBJ1-3, with D hard to call. The CDR3 contains 16 residues. Trimming took 1 base from V and 0 from J, leaving 10 bases between them. The germline CDR1 and CDR2 sequences are LGHDT and YNNKEL (reference sequence). In DNA, the CDR3 is TGTGCCAGCAGCCAAGGTTGGGGAGCCTCTGGAAACACCATATATTTT. Its translation: CASSQGWGASGNTIYF.

The chain is built from TRBV5-6 and TRBJ2-1, with D perhaps matching TRBD2 (5 bases). The CDR3 is 14 amino acids. Germline values: CDR1 SGHDT, CDR2 YYEEEE. V gave up 3 bases and J gave up 0 bases, with 7 bases separating them. The CDR3 DNA sequence: TGTGCCAGCAGCTCGAGGGCCTCCTACAATGAGCAGTTCTTC. This gives the protein CASSSRASYNEQFF.

This clone has only a few counts. The sample has other DNA sequences that encode this CDR3 too. The chain combines TRBV18 with TRBJ2-5; possible D gene TRBD2, 6 bases. CDR3 size: 15 residues. CDR1 and CDR2 (germline): KGHSH, LQKENI. V gave up 6 bases and J gave up 2 bases, with 16 bases separating them. The CDR3 region is CASSRLTSRQETQYF. The CDR3 DNA sequence: TGTGCCAGCTCCCGCCTCACTAGCAGACAAGAGACCCAGTACTTC.

This clone showed up just once. The chain uses TRBV6-5 and TRBJ1-5; the match to TRBD1 covers 7 bases. V was clipped by 5 bases and J by 2 bases; unmatched bases: 6. The CDR3 runs 15 residues. CDR1 and CDR2 (germline): MNHEY, SVGAGI. The chain's CDR3 is CASSLTGHGNQPQHF. DNA of the CDR3: TGTGCCAGCAGTCTGACAGGGCATGGCAATCAGCCCCAGCATTTT.

V is TRBV6-5 and J is TRBJ1-2; 11 positions agree with TRBD1. Germline V gives CDR1 MNHEY, CDR2 SVGAGI. The V segment lost 6 bases and the J segment 0 bases; nucleotides outside the gene matches: 3. The CDR3 length is 15 residues. The CDR3 protein is CASRMGQGANYGYTF. Written as DNA, the CDR3 is TGTGCCAGCAGGATGGGACAGGGGGCTAACTATGGCTACACCTTC.

The V gene is TRBV10-3, the J gene TRBJ1-2; weak D call: TRBD1 (5 bases). This CDR3 comprises 18 residues. The germline gives CDR1 ENHRY, CDR2 SYGVKD. V gave up 4 bases and J gave up 2 bases, with 23 bases separating them. CDR3 nucleotide sequence: TGTGCCATCAGTGGGTACCTCAGGGTTAAGGACACCAACTATGGCTACACCTTC. This sequence encodes CAISGYLRVKDTNYGYTF.

This chain connects TRBV15 to TRBJ1-5, with a possible D match to TRBD1 (5 bases). Germline-derived CDR1 and CDR2 are LNHNV and YYDKDF (reference sequence). V lost 1 base to trimming and J lost 7 bases, with 14 bases between them. The length of the CDR3 is 15 residues. The CDR3 DNA reads TGTGCCACCAGCAGAGTAAAAACAGGTCTGCAGCCCCAGCATTTT. It is translated as CATSRVKTGLQPQHF. Together with reference TRBV15 and TRBJ1-5, the CDR3 gives the full variable domain: DAMVIQNPRYQVTQFGKPVTLSCSQTLNHNVMYWYQQKSSQAPKLLFHYYDKDFNNEADTPDNFQSRRPNTSFCFLDIRSPGLGDTAMYLCATSRVKTGLQPQHFGDGTRLSIL.

The chain employs TRBV7-9 and TRBJ1-1, with TRBD1 identical over 9 bases. The germline V gene encodes CDR1 SEHNR and CDR2 FQNEAQ (reference sequence). J was trimmed by 0 bases and V by 5 bases; bases with no gene match: 7. The CDR3 is made up of 16 amino acids. CDR3: CASSPGTGYMNTEAFF. The CDR3, as DNA: TGTGCCAGCAGCCCGGGGACAGGGTATATGAACACTGAAGCTTTCTTT.

V usage is TRBV6-5 and J usage is TRBJ2-3; D is perhaps TRBD2 (6 bases). Per germline, CDR1 MNHEY and CDR2 SVGAGI. The length of the CDR3 is 15 residues. Trimming removed 0 bases at V and 3 bases at J, with 10 bases between. The CDR3 loop reads CASSYSSGRTDTQYF. The CDR3 DNA follows: TGTGCCAGCAGTTACTCCTCGGGGAGGACAGATACGCAGTATTTT.

The rearrangement links TRBV2 to TRBJ2-7; 9 nucleotides align to TRBD1. CDR1 SNHLY and CDR2 FYNNEI come from the germline V gene. Trimming took 7 bases from V and 4 from J; bases not matched to a gene: 5. The CDR3 sequence is 13 residues long. The CDR3, as DNA: TGTGCCAGCAAGCAACAGGGGGCATACGAGCAGTACTTC. Translated, it gives CASKQQGAYEQYF. The variable domain in full, completed from reference TRBV2 and TRBJ2-7, reads EPEVTQTPSHQVTQMGQEVILRCVPISNHLYFYWYRQILGQKVEFLVSFYNNEISEKSEIFDDQFSVERPDGSNFTLKIRSTKLEDSAMYFCASKQQGAYEQYFGPGTRLTVT.

The gene calls are TRBV5-1 and TRBJ2-3, with 7 bases matching TRBD1. With V trimmed by 3 bases and J by 3 bases, 10 bases remained unmatched. Germline values: CDR1 SGHRS, CDR2 YFSETQ. This CDR3 contains 16 residues. The CDR3 is CASSYGSTGVTDTQYF. CDR3 DNA: TGCGCCAGCAGCTACGGGTCTACAGGGGTTACAGATACGCAGTATTTT.

The rearrangement joins TRBV7-6 to TRBJ2-5; 8 nucleotides align to TRBD1. CDR3 length: 16 residues. With V trimmed by 5 bases and J by 7 bases, 15 bases remained unmatched. Per the germline V gene, CDR1 is SGHVS and CDR2 is FNYEAQ. The CDR3 DNA is TGTGCCAGCAGCCGAGGGGGAACGGGAACAGGGGGGACCCAGTACTTC. Translated, it gives CASSRGGTGTGGTQYF.

The chain joins TRBV10-2 to TRBJ2-7; 8 nucleotides align to TRBD1. CDR1 WSHSY and CDR2 SAAADI come from the germline V gene. V shed 6 bases and J 4 bases; nucleotides not matched to a gene: 8. The CDR3 runs to 14 residues. In nucleotides, the CDR3 is TGCGCCAGCAGCGCACAGGGGGAATCTTACGAGCAGTACTTC. It specifies CASSAQGESYEQYF.

V and J are TRBV5-5 and TRBJ1-5; 7 bases are shared with TRBD1. Germline V gives CDR1 SGHKS, CDR2 YYEKEE (reference sequence). Unmatched junction bases numbered 7, after V lost 3 bases and J lost 4 bases. The CDR3 contains 15 residues. Here the CDR3 reads CASSSEGQLNQPQHF. DNA of the CDR3: TGTGCCAGCAGCTCGGAGGGACAGCTAAATCAGCCCCAGCATTTT.

This clone showed up just a few times. The chain combines TRBV29-1 with TRBJ1-1, with a tentative D call TRBD1 (5 bases). Looked up from germline, CDR1 is SQVTM and CDR2 is ANQGSEA. This CDR3 is built from 12 residues. Trimming removed 3 bases at V and 5 bases at J, with 10 bases between. The CDR3 coding sequence is TGCAGCGTTGATCAGGGTCGGACTGAAGCTTTCTTT. It specifies CSVDQGRTEAFF.